This T cell receptor beta chain derives from a study of blood T cell repertoires in COVID-19 (dated by TCRdb to the early 2020s). Study-wide context: Collaborator samples came from the United States, Italy and Spain and covered acute and convalescent phases of COVID-19. Where available, HLA class I and class II types were taken from metadata supplied by the sample provider and were not determined by assay-based typing. Nearly every sample came with metadata listing a de-identified subject ID, COVID-19 status, age in years and sex. Samples came from the ongoing ImmuneRACE study (first 160 participants) plus 1,254 subjects from 6 global collaborators. The repertoires were released in a freely available public database intended as a resource for research on the immune response to SARS-CoV-2. Subjects who had been exposed to COVID-19, were actively infected with it, or had recovered from it provided the deeply sampled blood TCRbeta repertoires that made up the dataset. The material from the prospective study consisted of cDNA or gDNA derived from T cells, B-cell-depleted T cells, or PBMCs.

The CDR3, from cysteine to phenylalanine, totals 14 residues. Solely the CDR3 DNA is kept, with 42 bases framed from the first base. Trimming takes 5 bases off V and 5 bases off J; junction bases not matched to a gene: 5. The germline V gene (reference sequence) yields MNHEY for CDR1 and SMNVEV for CDR2. As for this clone: The specificity of this receptor is unknown. The sample holds no much larger clone one base away, and base qualities are not on file.

Collaborating institutions collected whole blood in K2EDTA tubes following their own protocols. For TCRbeta analysis, collaborator samples were shipped as frozen whole blood, as isolated PBMCs, or as DNA extracted from either sample type. The immunoSEQ Assay, a bias-controlled multiplex PCR, was used to amplify TCRbeta CDR3 regions from genomic DNA. Concerning the study's data processing: Nucleated cell counts per sample were estimated from amplification of reference gene primers within the assay. To quantify the absolute abundance of each unique TCRbeta CDR3 rearrangement, sequence reads were collapsed and filtered. For each sample, productive Simpson clonality was calculated as the square root of Simpson's diversity index over productive rearrangements. As stored in TCRdb, this immuneACCESS dataset retains in-frame rearrangements with V and J assigned. A fraction of the clones does not appear; measured against another copy, unresolved V genes explain less than half of the discrepancy, and the remainder lacks a known reason. That table furnishes V, J and clone size, whereas the DNA furnished D and trimming. For this sample there are about 81,000 clones; roughly 91% appear just once. 1.5% to 2% of the sample rests with the top ten.

Broader findings and caveats from the paper: The amount of clinical and demographic metadata varied by source and participant and was provided uncurated.

The TCR originated in a woman aged 50 to 65 in a cohort sampled during active COVID-19. The chain was built from TRBV27 and TRBJ2-7, and 11 bases in between align with TRBD1. Specimen: peripheral blood. The nucleotide sequence reads TGTGCCAGCAGTCGGACAGGGGGCGTCCACGAGCAGTACTTC. It codes for CASSRTGGVHEQYF.